One and the same sample provided the 21 T cell receptor beta chains below, sequenced in a study of cytomegalovirus exposure and HLA in healthy donors. Repertoires were generated with immunoSEQ multiplex PCR, while TCRdb's copy carries only in-frame clones and drops some. The data hold 150,000 or so clones, with about 87% observed a single time. Sequenced: PBMCs. All receptors come from a woman aged 30 to 39 in good health and CMV-seronegative.

The rearrangement uses TRBV27 and TRBJ1-1; D not resolved. Per the germline V gene, CDR1 is MNHEY and CDR2 is SMNVEV (reference sequence). Deletions cut 0 bases from V and 1 base from J, with 9 bases between. The CDR3 extends over 15 amino acids. CDR3 in amino acids: CASSLSPWANTEAFF. CDR3 DNA: TGTGCCAGCAGTTTATCCCCTTGGGCGAACACTGAAGCTTTCTTT.

The V call is TRBV6-1, the J call TRBJ1-3; D call uncertain. The CDR3 extends over 16 amino acids. Trimming shortened V by 3 bases and J by 0 bases, and 12 bases separated the two germline ends. Germline loops: CDR1 MNHNS, CDR2 SASEGT. The CDR3 loop reads CASSDPGLYSGNTIYF. In DNA form, the CDR3 reads TGTGCCAGCAGTGACCCTGGACTGTACTCTGGAAACACCATATATTTT.

The chain recombines TRBV4-1 with TRBJ1-2, with 8 bases identical to TRBD1. The trim removed 2 bases at V and 3 bases at J, leaving 5 bases unmatched. The CDR3 runs 15 residues. Germline-derived CDR1 and CDR2 are MGHRA and YSYEKL. CDR3 region: CASSQRTGSDYGYTF. The CDR3 DNA follows: TGCGCCAGCAGCCAAAGGACAGGGTCGGACTATGGCTACACCTTC.

Only one count was recorded for this clone. The V gene is TRBV7-6, the J gene TRBJ2-3; D is uncertain. Germline values: CDR1 SGHVS, CDR2 FNYEAQ. The CDR3 sequence is 15 residues long. Trimming cost V 6 bases and J 5 bases, with 18 bases left between them. CDR3 sequence reads: CASSQKMASLDTQYF. The CDR3 DNA reads as TGTGCCAGCAGTCAAAAAATGGCCTCTTTAGATACGCAGTATTTT.

The chain joins TRBV13 to TRBJ2-3, with 9 nucleotides matching TRBD2. Unmatched junction bases numbered 7, after V lost 3 bases and J lost 3 bases. Germline CDR1 is PRHDT and CDR2 is FYEKMQ (reference sequence). This CDR3 is built from 16 residues. CDR3 sequence reads: CASSFPRGGETDTQYF. The CDR3 DNA is TGTGCCAGCAGCTTTCCGCGGGGGGGGGAAACAGATACGCAGTATTTT.

This sequence joins TRBV5-1 and TRBJ2-1; TRBD2 matches 13 bases. Germline loops: CDR1 SGHRS, CDR2 YFSETQ. Unmatched junction bases numbered 8, after V lost 6 bases and J lost 8 bases. CDR3 length: 15 residues. In nucleotides, the CDR3 is TGCGCCAGCACCAGGACTAGCGGGAGAATATATGAGCAGTTCTTC. Encoded protein: CASTRTSGRIYEQFF.

This chain's CDR3 is CASSPTLPGANVLTF. CDR3 nucleotides: TGTGCCAGCTCCCCAACATTGCCTGGGGCCAACGTCCTGACTTTC. The gene calls are TRBV18 and TRBJ2-6; no definite D call. CDR1 is KGHSH and CDR2 is LQKENI in the germline V gene. The CDR3 runs to 15 residues. V was pared by 6 bases and J by 2 bases, with 11 bases between. Drawing the rest from reference TRBV18 and TRBJ2-6, the complete variable domain is NAGVMQNPRHLVRRRGQEARLRCSPMKGHSHVYWYRQLPEEGLKFMVYLQKENIIDESGMPKERFSAEFPKEGPSILRIQQVVRGDSAAYFCASSPTLPGANVLTFGAGSRLTVL.

This clone was counted once. The chain carries TRBV18 and TRBJ1-1; D is unresolved. With 7 bases removed from V and 0 bases from J, the gap between germline ends came to 9 bases. Germline values: CDR1 KGHSH, CDR2 LQKENI. The CDR3 sequence is 13 residues long. CDR3 sequence reads: CASFAGMNTEAFF. CDR3 nucleotides: TGTGCCAGCTTTGCGGGTATGAACACTGAAGCTTTCTTT.

This clone has just a few counts. The chain links TRBV5-5 to TRBJ1-2, with 10 nucleotides matching TRBD1. The CDR3 is 14 amino acids. Per the germline V gene, CDR1 is SGHKS and CDR2 is YYEKEE (reference sequence). J was trimmed by 4 bases and V by 4 bases; bases with no gene match: 4. CDR3 in amino acids: CASSKGQGVYGYTF. CDR3 DNA: TGTGCCAGCAGCAAAGGACAGGGGGTCTATGGCTACACCTTC.

J is TRBJ2-1 and V is TRBV9; 7 nucleotides align to TRBD2. Losses at the gene ends were 4 bases for V and 4 bases for J; bases not matched to a gene: 11. The CDR3 covers 16 residues. Germline values: CDR1 SGDLS, CDR2 YYNGEE. The CDR3 spells CASSPFAGDPYNEQFF. CDR3 bases: TGTGCCAGCAGCCCCTTTGCGGGGGATCCTTACAATGAGCAGTTCTTC.

The table lists this clone with a few counts. This chain uses TRBV11-2 with TRBJ2-7; 7 positions match TRBD1. The germline V gene has CDR1 SGHAT and CDR2 FQNNGV. The CDR3 has 13 amino acids. V lost 6 bases and J lost 5; bases outside the gene matches: 7. In DNA form, the CDR3 reads TGTGCCAGCAGAGGACAGGTCCCCCACGAGCAGTACTTC. Amino acids: CASRGQVPHEQYF.

V gene TRBV6-1 combines with J gene TRBJ2-7, with 8 bases identical to TRBD1. This CDR3 region has 12 residues. V lost 8 bases, J lost 7 bases, and 7 bases stayed unmatched. Germline CDR1 reads MNHNS; CDR2 reads SASEGT. Here the CDR3 DNA reads TGTGCCAGCCCGACAGGGGAACGGGAGCAGTACTTC. Its protein product is CASPTGEREQYF.

The V and J genes are TRBV15 and TRBJ2-2; TRBD1 aligns across 9 bases. V trimming: 5 bases; J trimming: 6 bases; junction bases outside the gene matches: 7. Looked up from germline, CDR1 is LNHNV and CDR2 is YYDKDF (reference sequence). The CDR3 is 15 residues long. This CDR3 reads CATSQGTGYAGELFF. CDR3 DNA sequence: TGTGCCACCAGCCAGGGGACAGGGTACGCCGGGGAGCTGTTTTTT.

The J gene is TRBJ2-3, the V gene TRBV5-1, with 16 nucleotides matching TRBD2. The germline V gene has CDR1 SGHRS and CDR2 YFSETQ. The CDR3 runs 18 residues. V dropped 3 bases and J dropped 2; count of bases not matched to a gene: 6. CDR3 sequence (DNA): TGCGCCAGCAGCTGGGGGACTAGCGGGGGGGCCATCACAGATACGCAGTATTTT. This encodes CASSWGTSGGAITDTQYF. The entire variable domain, with the rest obtained from reference TRBV5-1 and TRBJ2-3, is as follows: KAGVTQTPRYLIKTRGQQVTLSCSPISGHRSVSWYQQTPGQGLQFLFEYFSETQRNKGNFPGRFSGRQFSNSRSEMNVSTLELGDSALYLCASSWGTSGGAITDTQYFGPGTRLTVL.

The chain employs TRBV19 and TRBJ1-2, with D perhaps matching TRBD1 (5 bases). CDR1 is LNHDA and CDR2 is SQIVND in the germline V gene (reference sequence). This CDR3 has 14 residues. With 4 bases removed from V and 3 bases from J, the gap between germline ends came to 12 bases. The CDR3 DNA reads TGTGCCAGTAGTAGAGACCTCAGGGACTATGGCTACACCTTC. This sequence encodes CASSRDLRDYGYTF.

This rearrangement joins TRBV29-1 to TRBJ1-2; 9 nucleotides align to TRBD1. With 1 base clipped from V and 11 bases from J, the junction kept 8 bases outside the gene matches. This CDR3 has 13 residues. Germline V gene sequence: CDR1 SQVTM, CDR2 ANQGSEA. In DNA, the CDR3 is TGCAGCGTTGAAGGGGGCGGGACAGGGCAGTACACCTTC. Amino acids: CSVEGGGTGQYTF.

This chain joins TRBV5-4 and TRBJ2-1, with D maybe TRBD1 (7 bases). CDR1 is SGHNT and CDR2 is YYREEE in the germline V gene (reference sequence). Deletions cut 3 bases from V and 4 bases from J, with 20 bases between. The CDR3 has 17 amino acids. This chain's CDR3 is CASSWRRGQGVYNEQFF. For the CDR3, the DNA is TGTGCCAGCAGCTGGAGGAGGGGGCAGGGGGTTTACAATGAGCAGTTCTTC.

The V gene is TRBV6-1, the J gene TRBJ2-5, with TRBD2 matching over 10 bases. Trimming at V came to 1 base and at J to 4 bases, leaving 3 bases not matched to a gene. There are 15 residues in the CDR3. Germline CDR1 MNHNS, CDR2 SASEGT. CDR3 loop: CASSEEAGGPETQYF. CDR3 DNA: TGTGCCAGCAGTGAAGAAGCGGGGGGGCCAGAGACCCAGTACTTC.

The V gene is TRBV5-6, the J gene TRBJ1-1, with unresolved D. The V and J ends lost 4 bases and 4 bases respectively, with 14 bases between them. Germline V gene lookup returns CDR1 SGHDT and CDR2 YYEEEE. The CDR3 spans 14 residues. CDR3 loop: CASSRDVRRTEAFF. The CDR3, as DNA: TGTGCCAGCAGCCGAGACGTCAGGCGCACTGAAGCTTTCTTT.

The chain couples TRBV11-2 to TRBJ2-7; tentatively, D is TRBD2 (5 bases). The CDR3 contains 17 residues. Germline lookup yields CDR1 SGHAT and CDR2 FQNNGV. V shed 5 bases and J shed 0 bases, with 20 bases lying between them. The CDR3 DNA reads TGTGCCAGCAGCCCCCCGTGGGAGCGCCCAAGCTCCTACGAGCAGTACTTC. The encoded protein is CASSPPWERPSSYEQYF.

The table lists this clone with a few counts. CDR3: CASSLAYSYEQYF. CDR3 sequence (DNA): TGTGCCAGCAGCTTGGCGTACTCCTACGAGCAGTACTTC. The chain carries TRBV5-8 and TRBJ2-7, with no clear D. CDR3 size: 13 residues. Between the trimmed V and J ends, which lost 0 bases and 0 bases, there was a span of 4 bases. From germline, CDR1 is SGHTS and CDR2 YDEGEE.